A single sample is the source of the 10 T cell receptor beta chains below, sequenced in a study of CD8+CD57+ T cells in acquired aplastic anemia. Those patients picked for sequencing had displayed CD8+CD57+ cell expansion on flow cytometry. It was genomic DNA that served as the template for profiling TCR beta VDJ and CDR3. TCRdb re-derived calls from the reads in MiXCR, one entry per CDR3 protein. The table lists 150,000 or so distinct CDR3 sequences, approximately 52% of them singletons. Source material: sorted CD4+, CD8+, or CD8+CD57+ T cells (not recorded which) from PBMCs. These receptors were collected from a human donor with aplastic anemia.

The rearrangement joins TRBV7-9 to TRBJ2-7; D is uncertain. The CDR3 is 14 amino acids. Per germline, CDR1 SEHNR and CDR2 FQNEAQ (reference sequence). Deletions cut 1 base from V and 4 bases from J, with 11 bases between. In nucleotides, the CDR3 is TGTGCCAGCAGCTTAGAGGGTGGGATATACGAGCAGTACTTC. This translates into CASSLEGGIYEQYF. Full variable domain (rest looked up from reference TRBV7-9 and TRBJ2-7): DTGVSQNPRHKITKRGQNVTFRCDPISEHNRLYWYRQTLGQGPEFLTYFQNEAQLEKSRLLSDRFSAERPKGSFSTLEIQRTEQGDSAMYLCASSLEGGIYEQYFGPGTRLTVT.

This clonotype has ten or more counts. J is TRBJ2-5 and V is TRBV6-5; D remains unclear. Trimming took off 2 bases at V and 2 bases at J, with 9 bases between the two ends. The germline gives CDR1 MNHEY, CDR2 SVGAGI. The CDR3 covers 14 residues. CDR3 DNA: TGTGCCAGCAGTTACCGGCCTCTTCAAGAGACCCAGTACTTC. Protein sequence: CASSYRPLQETQYF.

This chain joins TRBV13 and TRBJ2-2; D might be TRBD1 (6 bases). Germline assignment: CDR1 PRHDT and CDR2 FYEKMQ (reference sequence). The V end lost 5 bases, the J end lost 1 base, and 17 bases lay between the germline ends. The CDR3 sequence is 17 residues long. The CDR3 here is CASSSHLTGWNTGELFF. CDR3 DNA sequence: TGTGCCAGCAGCAGCCACTTGACAGGATGGAACACCGGGGAGCTGTTTTTT.

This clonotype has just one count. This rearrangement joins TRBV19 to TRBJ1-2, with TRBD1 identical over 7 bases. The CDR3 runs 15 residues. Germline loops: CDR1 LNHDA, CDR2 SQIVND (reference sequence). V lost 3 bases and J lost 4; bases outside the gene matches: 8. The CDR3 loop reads CASSMGTEVLYGYTF. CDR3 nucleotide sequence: TGTGCCAGTAGTATGGGGACAGAAGTACTCTATGGCTACACCTTC.

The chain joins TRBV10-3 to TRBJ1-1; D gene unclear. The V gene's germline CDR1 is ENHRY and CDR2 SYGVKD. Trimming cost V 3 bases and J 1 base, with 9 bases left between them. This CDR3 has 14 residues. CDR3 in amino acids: CAISDPPKNTEAFF. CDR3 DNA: TGTGCCATCAGTGATCCCCCCAAGAACACTGAAGCTTTCTTT.

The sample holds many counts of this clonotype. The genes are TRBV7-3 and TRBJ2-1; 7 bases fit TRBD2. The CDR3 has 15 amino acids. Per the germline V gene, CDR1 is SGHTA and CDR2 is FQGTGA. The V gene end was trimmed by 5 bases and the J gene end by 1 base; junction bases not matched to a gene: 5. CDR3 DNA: TGTGCCAGCAGCGCGGGGGTTGGATCCTACAATGAGCAGTTCTTC. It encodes CASSAGVGSYNEQFF.

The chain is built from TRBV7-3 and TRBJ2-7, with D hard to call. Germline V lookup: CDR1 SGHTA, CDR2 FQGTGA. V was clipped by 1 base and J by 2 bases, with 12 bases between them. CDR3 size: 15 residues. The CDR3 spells CASSLSDRFTYEQYF. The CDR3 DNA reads TGTGCCAGCAGCTTAAGCGACCGATTCACCTACGAGCAGTACTTC.

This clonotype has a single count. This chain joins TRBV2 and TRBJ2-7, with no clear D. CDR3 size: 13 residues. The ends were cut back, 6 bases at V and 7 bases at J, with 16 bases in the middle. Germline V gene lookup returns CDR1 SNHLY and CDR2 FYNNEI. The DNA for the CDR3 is TGTGCCAGCAGCTCCGAAATATCGAGGGAGCAGTACTTC. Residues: CASSSEISREQYF.

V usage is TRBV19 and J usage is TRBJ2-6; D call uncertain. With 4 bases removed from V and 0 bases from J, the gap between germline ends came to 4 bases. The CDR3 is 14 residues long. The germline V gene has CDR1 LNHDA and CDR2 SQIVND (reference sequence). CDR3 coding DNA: TGTGCCAGTAGTAGATTCTCTGGGGCCAACGTCCTGACTTTC. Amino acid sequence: CASSRFSGANVLTF.

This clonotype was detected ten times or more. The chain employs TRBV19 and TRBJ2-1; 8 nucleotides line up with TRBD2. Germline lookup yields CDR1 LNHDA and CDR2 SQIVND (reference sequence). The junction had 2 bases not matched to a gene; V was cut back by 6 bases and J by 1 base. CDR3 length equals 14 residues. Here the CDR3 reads CASRGGGSYNEQFF. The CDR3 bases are TGTGCCAGTAGGGGCGGGGGGTCCTACAATGAGCAGTTCTTC.